The clone carrying this TCR beta chain was observed a few times. This CDR3 region has 14 residues. Trimming pared 0 bases from V and 2 bases from J, leaving 6 bases between. Germline V gives CDR1 SGDLS, CDR2 YYNGEE. The sample originates from a study of blood T cell repertoires in COVID-19. Study background: In each case, the material was cDNA or gDNA derived from T cells, B-cell-depleted T cells, or PBMCs.

Here immunoSEQ multiplex PCR was the method, and the copy in TCRdb shows in-frame clones only, minus some. The repertoire holds 150,000 to 200,000 clones, under 90% seen once, with roughly 19% in the top ten. Specimen: peripheral blood. The V gene is TRBV9, the J gene TRBJ1-3; D might be TRBD1 (5 bases). This receptor was obtained from a woman over 75 with acute or convalescent COVID-19. In nucleotides, the CDR3 is TGTGCCAGCAGCGTAGAAGGGGCTGGAAACACCATATATTTT. It encodes CASSVEGAGNTIYF.